This TCR beta chain was recorded in a study of OX40 agonist ivuxolimab in advanced cancers. For the study at large: Age averaged about 66 years (range roughly 23 to 79), and 70% to 85% were male. Study-wide points: CD8+ T cells showed, on average, more clonal expansion than CD4+ cells. Low levels of normalized T-cell clonal expansion also appeared in some nonresponders.

The CDR3 has 12 residues. Per the germline V gene, CDR1 is SGHAT and CDR2 is FQDESV (reference sequence). Trimming took off 6 bases at V and 0 bases at J, with 4 bases between the two ends. To note about this clone: Its antigen remains unknown.

Profiling relied on immunoSEQ multiplex PCR, and the TCRdb table lists in-frame clones only, not all of them. This table has around 85,000 clones, about 90% appearing once. This sample comprised CD4+ or CD8+ T cells sorted from blood, obtained in a trial of the OX40 agonist ivuxolimab. The clonotype was recovered from an adult with an advanced solid tumor such as melanoma, head and neck, liver or kidney cancer. This chain joins TRBV11-1 and TRBJ2-3; the D is unclear. The CDR3 sequence: CASRASTDTQYF. The CDR3 nucleotides are TGTGCCAGCAGGGCTAGCACAGATACGCAGTATTTT.